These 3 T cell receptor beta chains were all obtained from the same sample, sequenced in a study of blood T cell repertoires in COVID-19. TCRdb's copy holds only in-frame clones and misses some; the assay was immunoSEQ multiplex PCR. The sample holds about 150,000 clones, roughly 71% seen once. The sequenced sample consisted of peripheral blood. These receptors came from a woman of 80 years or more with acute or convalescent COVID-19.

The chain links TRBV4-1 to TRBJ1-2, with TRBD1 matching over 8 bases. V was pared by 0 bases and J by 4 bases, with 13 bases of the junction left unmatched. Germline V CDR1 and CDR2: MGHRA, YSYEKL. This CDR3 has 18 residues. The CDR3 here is CASSQEVIGTGDSYGYTF. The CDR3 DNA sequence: TGCGCCAGCAGCCAAGAGGTAATAGGGACAGGAGACTCCTATGGCTACACCTTC.

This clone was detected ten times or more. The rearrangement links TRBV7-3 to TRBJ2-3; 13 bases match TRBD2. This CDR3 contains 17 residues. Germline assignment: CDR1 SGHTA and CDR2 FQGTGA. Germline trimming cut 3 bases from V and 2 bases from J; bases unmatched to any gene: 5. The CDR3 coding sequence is TGTGCCAGCAGCTTCCGACTAGCGGGAGGCCCCACAGATACGCAGTATTTT. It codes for CASSFRLAGGPTDTQYF.

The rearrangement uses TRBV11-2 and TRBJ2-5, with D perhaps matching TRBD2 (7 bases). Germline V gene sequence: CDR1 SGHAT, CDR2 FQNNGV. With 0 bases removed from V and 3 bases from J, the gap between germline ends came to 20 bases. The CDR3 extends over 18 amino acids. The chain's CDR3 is CASSLETTGGARKETQYF. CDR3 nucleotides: TGTGCCAGCAGCTTAGAAACGACGGGGGGCGCTAGAAAAGAGACCCAGTACTTC.